This TCR beta chain was found in a study of human T cells and chemical hapten exposure. Germline values: CDR1 MGHDK, CDR2 SYGVNS. Trimming took off 7 bases at V and 0 bases at J, with 9 bases between the two ends. CDR3 size: 14 residues. The library tagged individual cDNA molecules with unique molecular identifiers. MiXCR, run by TCRdb on the RACE reads, gives a single entry per CDR3 protein. This table has 99,000 or so distinct CDR3 sequences, less than 40% appearing once. The time point denotes: patch test 3, about 24 weeks after DPC sensitization. The sample's treatment: therapeutic diphenylcyclopropenone sensitization with weekly scalp DPC. This clonotype was picked up a small number of times. Its target is not known. Overall study findings and caveats: Once DPC sensitization occurred, TCRs above 1 in 1000 frequency showed no change.

The sample consisted of whole blood, taken in connection with sensitization to the hapten diphenylcyclopropenone (DPC). The receptor comes from a man aged 40-49 years with alopecia areata. Some clones in this sample may be carry-over from other donors' samples. This chain links TRBV25-1 with TRBJ2-2; no clear D. DNA for the CDR3: TGTGCCAGCAAAACGGCAGCGAACACCGGGGAGCTGTTTTTT. Translating it yields CASKTAANTGELFF.